This record looks at one T cell receptor beta chain sequence and its context. The specificity of this receptor is unknown. It has no much larger one-base neighbor in the sample; base qualities were not kept. The collaborating institutions used their own protocols to collect whole blood in K2EDTA tubes. For TCRbeta analysis, collaborator samples were shipped as frozen whole blood, as isolated PBMCs, or as DNA extracted from either sample type. CDR1 and CDR2 were assigned from the germline V gene as MNHNS and SASEGT. V loses 3 bases at its end and J loses 5 bases; junction bases beyond the gene matches: 7. The CDR3 spans 15 residues, from the cysteine through the phenylalanine. Kept here is only the CDR3 DNA, which spans 45 bases and is read in frame from base 1. The entry originates in a study of blood T cell repertoires in COVID-19 (dated by TCRdb to 2019 to 2021). Turning to the overall study: Collaborator samples came from the United States, Italy and Spain and covered acute and convalescent phases of COVID-19. The prospective study material was composed of cDNA or gDNA derived from T cells, B-cell-depleted T cells, or PBMCs. HLA class I and class II types, where available, came from metadata supplied by the sample provider rather than from assay-based typing. Subjects who had been exposed to COVID-19, were actively infected with it, or had recovered from it provided the deeply sampled blood TCRbeta repertoires that made up the dataset. Sample metadata almost always included a de-identified subject ID, COVID-19 status, age in years and sex. The repertoires were made available in a free public database intended to serve as a resource for research on the immune response to SARS-CoV-2. Samples came from the ongoing ImmuneRACE study (first 160 participants) plus 1,254 subjects from 6 global collaborators.

The investigation overall reported the following: How much clinical and demographic metadata was included differed by source and by participant, and the metadata was provided uncurated.

The immunoSEQ Assay, a bias-controlled multiplex PCR, was used to amplify TCRbeta CDR3 regions from genomic DNA. The paper's processing steps were these. Within the assay, amplification of reference gene primers was used to estimate how many nucleated cells each sample contained. Sequence reads were collapsed and filtered to measure the absolute abundance of every unique TCRbeta CDR3 rearrangement. For each sample, productive Simpson clonality was calculated by taking the square root of Simpson's diversity index across productive rearrangements. In its TCRdb copy, this immuneACCESS table keeps in-frame sequences only and misses some clones. Where compared with another copy, unresolved V genes explain less than half of these, and the others have no known cause. V, J and clone size derive from that table, while D and trimming were established from the DNA sequence. The sample includes 120,000 or so clones, with around four fifths observed a single time. Approximately 5.8% of the sample is in the top ten clones.

The V and J segments used are TRBV6-1 and TRBJ2-7; TRBD1 lines up with 10 middle nucleotides. Sequencing was performed on peripheral blood. This TCR was sampled from an elderly man with active or convalescent COVID-19. The DNA reads TGTGCCAGCAGTGATAAGACAGGGGGCGCCGACGAGCAGTACTTC. Protein translation: CASSDKTGGADEQYF.